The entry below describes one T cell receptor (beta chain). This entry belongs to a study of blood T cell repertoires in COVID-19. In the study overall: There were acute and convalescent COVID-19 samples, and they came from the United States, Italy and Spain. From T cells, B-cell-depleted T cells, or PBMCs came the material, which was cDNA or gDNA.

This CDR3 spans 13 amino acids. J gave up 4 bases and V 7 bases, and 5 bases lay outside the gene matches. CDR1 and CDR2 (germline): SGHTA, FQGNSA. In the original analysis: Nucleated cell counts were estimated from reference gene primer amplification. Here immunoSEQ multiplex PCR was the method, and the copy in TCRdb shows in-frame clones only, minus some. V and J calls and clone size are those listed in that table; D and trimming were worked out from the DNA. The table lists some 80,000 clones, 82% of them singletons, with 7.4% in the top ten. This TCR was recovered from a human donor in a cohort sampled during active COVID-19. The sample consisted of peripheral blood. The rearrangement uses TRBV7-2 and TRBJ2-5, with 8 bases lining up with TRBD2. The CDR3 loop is CASNGGATETQYF. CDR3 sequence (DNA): TGTGCCAGCAACGGGGGGGCTACAGAGACCCAGTACTTC.